Each of the 11 T cell receptor beta chains below was sequenced from the same sample in a study of blood T cell repertoires in COVID-19. The repertoire was sequenced with immunoSEQ multiplex PCR; TCRdb's copy has only in-frame clones and lacks some. The sample comprises some 300,000 clones, 88% of which are singletons, and 6.9% rests with the top ten. Material: peripheral blood. These receptors were obtained from a woman younger than 45 who had recovered from COVID-19.

On this clone itself: Other nucleotide sequences from this sample produce the same CDR3. The chain has TRBV27 and TRBJ1-1; no firm D call. The V end was cut by 3 bases, the J end by 1 base, with 6 bases between. Looked up from germline, CDR1 is MNHEY and CDR2 is SMNVEV (reference sequence). The CDR3 spans 13 residues. This CDR3 is CASSFTANTEAFF. Written as DNA, the CDR3 is TGTGCCAGCAGTTTCACAGCGAACACTGAAGCTTTCTTT.

The gene calls are TRBV30 and TRBJ2-7; 9 bases are shared with TRBD1. This CDR3 comprises 18 residues. Germline values: CDR1 GTSNPN, CDR2 SVGIG (reference sequence). With 0 bases clipped from V and 1 base from J, the junction kept 13 bases outside the gene matches. The CDR3, as DNA: TGTGCCTGGAGTGTATCCAGGGCGGGGACAGGGATTTCCTACGAGCAGTACTTC. Amino acids: CAWSVSRAGTGISYEQYF. The full variable domain, completed using reference TRBV30 and TRBJ2-7, is SQTIHQWPATLVQPVGSPLSLECTVEGTSNPNLYWYRQAAGRGLQLLFYSVGIGQISSEVPQNLSASRPQDRQFILSSKKLLLSDSGFYLCAWSVSRAGTGISYEQYFGPGTRLTVT.

This sequence joins TRBV9 and TRBJ2-1, with TRBD2 identical over 7 bases. The trim removed 1 base at V and 0 bases at J, leaving 1 base unmatched. There are 15 residues in the CDR3. Germline V lookup: CDR1 SGDLS, CDR2 YYNGEE. This CDR3 is CASSVSSGSYNEQFF. CDR3 nucleotide sequence: TGTGCCAGCAGCGTATCTAGCGGCTCCTACAATGAGCAGTTCTTC.

The rearrangement uses TRBV2 and TRBJ2-1; D perhaps matches TRBD2 (7 bases). Between the trimmed V and J ends, which lost 11 bases and 5 bases, there was a span of 19 bases. The V gene's germline CDR1 is SNHLY and CDR2 FYNNEI. CDR3 length: 14 amino acids. CDR3 sequence: CASQEGGDDNEQFF. CDR3 in DNA: TGTGCCTCCCAAGAGGGGGGGGACGACAATGAGCAGTTCTTC. Filled out from reference TRBV2 and TRBJ2-1, the complete variable domain reads EPEVTQTPSHQVTQMGQEVILRCVPISNHLYFYWYRQILGQKVEFLVSFYNNEISEKSEIFDDQFSVERPDGSNFTLKIRSTKLEDSAMYFCASQEGGDDNEQFFGPGTRLTVL.

The V call is TRBV29-1, the J call TRBJ2-5, with D maybe TRBD2 (7 bases). Trimming stripped 7 bases from V and 0 bases from J, with 12 bases between. The CDR3 totals 13 residues. The germline V gene encodes CDR1 SQVTM and CDR2 ANQGSEA. The CDR3, as DNA: TGCAGCGCCCAGGGGACTAACCAAGAGACCCAGTACTTC. It encodes CSAQGTNQETQYF. The full variable domain, completed using reference TRBV29-1 and TRBJ2-5, is SAVISQKPSRDICQRGTSLTIQCQVDSQVTMMFWYRQQPGQSLTLIATANQGSEATYESGFVIDKFPISRPNLTFSTLTVSNMSPEDSSIYLCSAQGTNQETQYFGPGTRLLVL.

As concerns this clone: This specimen includes other DNA sequences encoding the same CDR3. This chain links TRBV27 with TRBJ2-1, with 15 bases lining up with TRBD2. Germline CDR1 MNHEY, CDR2 SMNVEV (reference sequence). The CDR3 contains 15 residues. J gave up 10 bases and V 0 bases, and 1 base lay outside the gene matches. CDR3 protein: CASSLSGLAGGEQFF. The CDR3 region has the DNA TGTGCCAGCAGTTTATCGGGACTAGCGGGGGGAGAGCAGTTCTTC.

The chain carries TRBV28 and TRBJ2-1, with D tentatively TRBD1 (5 bases). The CDR3 runs 15 residues. V dropped 8 bases and J dropped 3 bases, with 17 bases sitting between them. From germline, CDR1 is MDHEN and CDR2 SYDVKM. The CDR3 here is CASVPGKKFYNEQFF. CDR3 coding DNA: TGTGCCAGCGTCCCAGGGAAGAAGTTCTACAATGAGCAGTTCTTC. The full variable domain, completed using reference TRBV28 and TRBJ2-1, is DVKVTQSSRYLVKRTGEKVFLECVQDMDHENMFWYRQDPGLGLRLIYFSYDVKMKEKGDIPEGYSVSREKKERFSLILESASTNQTSMYLCASVPGKKFYNEQFFGPGTRLTVL.

A single count supports this clone. CDR3 bases: TGTGCCAGCAGCTTACAACGGGGGGGAAACACCATATATTTT. This gives the protein CASSLQRGGNTIYF. The V gene is TRBV7-6, the J gene TRBJ1-3; D perhaps matches TRBD1 (5 bases). V gave up 2 bases and J gave up 4 bases, with 9 bases separating them. The CDR3 runs to 14 residues. Germline-derived CDR1 and CDR2 are SGHVS and FNYEAQ.

This clone appeared once. This chain connects TRBV20-1 to TRBJ2-1; D is perhaps TRBD2 (6 bases). The V gene lost 6 bases and the J gene lost 0 bases, with 18 bases spanning the gap. Germline V gene data show CDR1 as DFQATT and CDR2 as SNEGSKA (reference sequence). The CDR3 loop spans 16 amino acids. DNA for the CDR3: TGCAGTGCCAGTTTGGCGGGGATAAGCTCCTACAATGAGCAGTTCTTC. It encodes CSASLAGISSYNEQFF.

The chain is built from TRBV4-1 and TRBJ1-3; no definite D call. Germline values: CDR1 MGHRA, CDR2 YSYEKL. The length of the CDR3 is 16 residues. V lost 0 bases and J 0 bases, leaving 9 bases between the germline ends. CDR3 DNA: TGCGCCAGCAGCCAAGATGGAGTATACTCTGGAAACACCATATATTTT. This sequence encodes CASSQDGVYSGNTIYF.

The chain couples TRBV5-4 to TRBJ2-5; 9 bases agree with TRBD1. Germline trimming cut 4 bases from V and 4 bases from J; bases unmatched to any gene: 8. There are 15 residues in the CDR3. Germline V gene sequence: CDR1 SGHNT, CDR2 YYREEE (reference sequence). CDR3 residues: CASSRTGTGIETQYF. The CDR3 DNA is TGTGCCAGCAGCCGCACCGGGACAGGGATAGAGACCCAGTACTTC.